Listed below are T cell receptor beta chains from one sample, sequenced in a study of T cells after yellow fever vaccination. TCRdb itself ran the 5' RACE reads through MiXCR, one entry per CDR3 protein. The data contain over 250,000 distinct CDR3 sequences, roughly 4.3% of them singletons. Source: PBMCs, taken 5 days after the yellow fever booster vaccination. All receptors come from a man aged 18 to 30 who received the YFV17D yellow fever vaccine. CDR3s include the opening cysteine and the closing phenylalanine or tryptophan. The D gene is left open where the match is weak. Clone sizes are given selectively: once, few, many, or a class where the clone is expanded.

size,J,V,D,CDR3,DNA
many,TRBJ2-7,TRBV6-2/TRBV6-3,.,CASGLISSSYEQYF,TGTGCCAGCGGGTTAATCTCCAGCAGCTACGAGCAGTACTTC
few,TRBJ1-1,TRBV19,.,CASSILEGGGTEAFF,TGTGCCAGTAGTATATTGGAGGGAGGAGGCACTGAAGCTTTCTTT
few,TRBJ2-7,TRBV6-1,.,CASTTRGKGMFSEQYF,TGTGCCAGCACCACCCGCGGGAAGGGAATGTTCTCCGAGCAGTACTTC
many,TRBJ2-3,TRBV4-3,TRBD2,CASSQDFGWGGRQDTQYF,TGCGCCAGCAGCCAAGATTTTGGCTGGGGGGGTCGGCAGGATACGCAGTATTTT
many,TRBJ1-2,TRBV20-1,.,CSARPITRAGYTF,TGCAGTGCTAGACCCATTACACGGGCTGGCTACACCTTC
.,TRBJ1-1,TRBV6-2/TRBV6-3,.,CASSPQGDEAFF,TGTGCCAGCAGCCCCCAGGGTGATGAAGCTTTCTTT
.,TRBJ1-1,TRBV7-9,.,CASSSSSQEAFF,TGTGCCAGCAGCTCATCATCACAAGAAGCTTTCTTT
few,TRBJ1-1,TRBV20-1,.,CSASRAEAFF,TGCAGTGCTTCTCGGGCTGAAGCTTTCTTT
.,TRBJ2-6,TRBV20-1,.,CSAGRDPGANVLTF,TGCAGTGCTGGTAGGGACCCTGGGGCCAACGTCCTGACTTTC
.,TRBJ2-5,TRBV7-2,TRBD2,CASSAAGLTETQYF,TGTGCCAGCAGCGCAGCGGGGTTGACGGAGACCCAGTACTTC
.,TRBJ2-3,TRBV5-4,.,CASSLFSADTDTQYF,TGTGCCAGCAGCTTGTTTTCTGCGGACACAGATACGCAGTATTTT